Each of the 10 T cell receptor beta chains below was sequenced from the same sample in a study of shared clonotypes between healthy human individuals. The assay was immunoSEQ multiplex PCR, and TCRdb's table has in-frame clones only and misses some. The data contain approximately 1,000,000 clones, about 80% of them singletons. The sequenced sample was memory CD4+ T cells from PBMCs. As for subset: CD45RA-negative fraction. The source of these receptors is a man aged 18-30 years in good health. Some clones in this sample may be carry-over from other donors' samples.

This rearrangement joins TRBV10-3 to TRBJ2-5; 7 bases line up with TRBD2. The V segment lost 3 bases and the J segment 3 bases; nucleotides outside the gene matches: 10. The CDR3 is 16 residues long. Germline V gene sequence: CDR1 ENHRY, CDR2 SYGVKD. The CDR3 nucleotides are TGTGCCATCAGTGATCCTTCTCTAGCGGTAGAAGAGACCCAGTACTTC. Encoded protein: CAISDPSLAVEETQYF.

CDR3 amino acids: CASSQRLAGSDTQYF. Written as DNA, the CDR3 is TGCGCCAGCAGCCAAAGACTAGCGGGTTCAGATACGCAGTATTTT. The gene calls are TRBV4-3 and TRBJ2-3; 10 bases line up with TRBD2. The CDR3 has 15 residues. The trim removed 2 bases at V and 4 bases at J, leaving 3 bases unmatched. CDR1 is LGHNA, CDR2 YSLEER, per germline.

The chain couples TRBV7-3 to TRBJ2-7, with TRBD2 matching over 8 bases. V was pared by 1 base and J by 3 bases, with 5 bases of the junction left unmatched. From germline, CDR1 is SGHTA and CDR2 FQGTGA. There are 15 residues in the CDR3. This CDR3 is CASSLKVAGGYEQYF. CDR3 in DNA: TGTGCCAGCAGCTTAAAGGTGGCGGGAGGCTACGAGCAGTACTTC.

This chain joins TRBV21-1 and TRBJ2-1; the DNA was not compared with TRBD1, the D call given in the table. TRBV21-1 is given as a pseudogene. The CDR3 totals 15 residues. The chain's CDR3 is CASRSRDRMFGEQFF. The CDR3 DNA sequence: TGTGCCAGCAGGTCGAGGGACAGGATGTTTGGTGAGCAGTTCTTC.

The chain joins TRBV7-2 to TRBJ2-5, with D perhaps TRBD2 (6 bases). Germline loops: CDR1 SGHTA, CDR2 FQGNSA. The V and J ends lost 1 base and 9 bases respectively, with 9 bases between them. The CDR3 spans 12 residues. The chain's CDR3 is CASSLGRGSQYF. CDR3 in DNA: TGTGCCAGCAGCTTAGGTCGGGGGTCCCAGTACTTC.

The CDR3 is CASSQLGTQGVYEQYF. The DNA of the CDR3 is TGTGCCAGCAGCCAACTCGGGACCCAGGGGGTCTACGAGCAGTACTTC. V usage is TRBV14 and J usage is TRBJ2-7; 7 bases align to TRBD1. The CDR3 loop spans 16 amino acids. Germline V lookup: CDR1 SGHDN, CDR2 FVKESK. Trimming removed 2 bases from V and 3 bases from J; junction bases left unmatched: 10.

The chain joins TRBV7-6 to TRBJ2-5; 11 bases fit TRBD2. The germline gives CDR1 SGHVS, CDR2 FNYEAQ. The CDR3 is made up of 14 amino acids. With 4 bases clipped from V and 3 bases from J, the junction kept 1 base outside the gene matches. CDR3 sequence reads: CASSWGLAEETQYF. CDR3 DNA: TGTGCCAGCAGCTGGGGACTAGCGGAAGAGACCCAGTACTTC.

The chain recombines TRBV18 with TRBJ2-2, with 10 nucleotides matching TRBD1. After removal of 2 bases from V and 4 bases from J, the junction contained 7 bases not matched to a gene. CDR3 length: 17 amino acids. Germline V gene data show CDR1 as KGHSH and CDR2 as LQKENI. CDR3 DNA sequence: TGTGCCAGCTCACCAACAGGGACAGGGGTCACCACCGGGGAGCTGTTTTTT. This sequence encodes CASSPTGTGVTTGELFF.

To note about this clone: The CDR3 end shows no conserved phenylalanine or tryptophan, and so a read error is likely. In DNA form, the CDR3 reads TGTGCCAGCAGCCAACGACAGGGGAGCAATCAGCCCCAGCATTTA. It codes for CASSQRQGSNQPQHL. The chain combines TRBV4-2 with TRBJ1-5; the match to TRBD1 covers 8 bases. CDR1 LGHNA and CDR2 YNFKEQ come from the germline V gene. The CDR3 loop spans 15 amino acids. Trimming cost V 2 bases and J 1 base; bases outside gene matches: 1.

The chain uses TRBV4-1 and TRBJ2-1; D is perhaps TRBD1 (5 bases). The CDR3 spans 15 residues. The germline V gene encodes CDR1 MGHRA and CDR2 YSYEKL. V lost 5 bases, J lost 3 bases, and 14 bases lay in between. CDR3: CASSGRRADYNEQFF. In nucleotides, the CDR3 is TGCGCCAGCAGCGGACGCAGGGCAGACTACAATGAGCAGTTCTTC.